This paragraph reports one T cell receptor beta chain. The data belong to a study of control samples from healthy donors and cancer patients. Clones were read by immunoSEQ multiplex PCR, and TCRdb kept only the in-frame ones, dropping some. The sample includes 90,000 to 150,000 clones, approximately 91% of them seen just once. Trimming at V came to 4 bases and at J to 2 bases, leaving 12 bases not matched to a gene. This CDR3 contains 16 residues. The germline gives CDR1 SGHDT, CDR2 YYEEEE. The source is a woman between 18 and 29 years old in good health. The gene calls are TRBV5-6 and TRBJ2-7; 7 nucleotides match TRBD1. Sample: blood. CDR3 amino acids: CASSPGNRQGAYEQYF. CDR3 DNA: TGTGCCAGCAGCCCTGGCAACCGACAGGGCGCCTACGAGCAGTACTTC.